This entry describes one TCR beta chain. Antigen specificity is unknown. A read error may explain this, as a much larger clone is one base away. The CDR3 sequence is 13 residues long. Trimming removed 3 bases from V and 3 bases from J, with 6 bases in between. CDR1 and CDR2 (germline): LNHDA, SQIVND (reference sequence). The sample comes from a study of glioma-infiltrating T cells. Using RNA template, CDR3s of TCR alpha and beta were amplified with iRepertoire arm-PCR. TCRdb used MiXCR to reprocess the multiplex PCR reads, holding one entry per CDR3 protein. Here the sample spans 150,000 to 200,000 distinct CDR3 sequences, more than 35% being singletons. Broader study findings: Non-neoplastic patients had below-expected tissue-blood divergence, while all gliomas exceeded expectation. Only very few CDR3 sequences appeared in both tissue and blood.

The chain uses TRBV19 and TRBJ1-5; D remains unclear. The sample was glioma tissue, nonneoplastic brain tissue, or PBMCs (not recorded which). This receptor was taken from a human donor with low-grade glioma or glioblastoma, undergoing nonglioma brain surgery, or in good health (not recorded which). The CDR3 loop is CASSMETNQPQHF. DNA of the CDR3: TGTGCCAGTAGTATGGAGACCAATCAGCCCCAGCATTTT.